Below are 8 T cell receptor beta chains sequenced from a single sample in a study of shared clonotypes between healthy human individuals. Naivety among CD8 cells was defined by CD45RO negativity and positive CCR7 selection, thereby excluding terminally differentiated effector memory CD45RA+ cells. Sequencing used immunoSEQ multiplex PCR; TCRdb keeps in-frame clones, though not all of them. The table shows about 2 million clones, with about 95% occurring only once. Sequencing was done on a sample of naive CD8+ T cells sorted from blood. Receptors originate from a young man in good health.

The DNA for the CDR3 is TGCGCCAGCAGGAATGACAGGGTCCCCTCCTACGAGCAGTACTTC. This encodes CASRNDRVPSYEQYF. The chain uses TRBV10-1 and TRBJ2-7, with 7 bases fitting TRBD1. Germline trimming cut 6 bases from V and 0 bases from J; bases unmatched to any gene: 8. Germline loops: CDR1 WNHNN, CDR2 SYGVQD (reference sequence). There are 15 residues in the CDR3.

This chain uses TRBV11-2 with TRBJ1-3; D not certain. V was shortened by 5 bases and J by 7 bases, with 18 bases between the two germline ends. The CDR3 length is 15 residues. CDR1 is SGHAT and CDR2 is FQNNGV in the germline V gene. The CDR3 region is CASSPRTSDANTIYF. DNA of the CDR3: TGTGCCAGCAGCCCCCGAACGAGCGACGCCAACACCATATATTTT.

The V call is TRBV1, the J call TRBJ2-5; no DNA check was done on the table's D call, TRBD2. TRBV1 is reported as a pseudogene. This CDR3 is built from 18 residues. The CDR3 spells CTSSQGTSGGQVGETQYF. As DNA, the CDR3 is TGCACCAGCAGCCAAGGGACTAGCGGGGGCCAGGTGGGAGAGACCCAGTACTTC.

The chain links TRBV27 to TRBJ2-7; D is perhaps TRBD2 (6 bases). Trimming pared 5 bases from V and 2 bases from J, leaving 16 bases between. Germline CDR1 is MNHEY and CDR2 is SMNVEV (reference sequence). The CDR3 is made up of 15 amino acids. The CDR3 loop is CASSTSGTLAYEQYF. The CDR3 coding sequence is TGTGCCAGCAGTACCTCCGGGACTCTCGCCTACGAGCAGTACTTC.

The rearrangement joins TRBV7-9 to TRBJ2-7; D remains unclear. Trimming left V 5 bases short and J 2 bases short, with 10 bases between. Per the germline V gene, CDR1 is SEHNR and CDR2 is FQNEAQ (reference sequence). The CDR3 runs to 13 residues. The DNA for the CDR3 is TGTGCCAGCAGCAAGGACCCGGCCTACGAGCAGTACTTC. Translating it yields CASSKDPAYEQYF.

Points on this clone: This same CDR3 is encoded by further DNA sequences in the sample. CDR3 coding DNA: TGTGCCAGCAGCGTAGCGGGGATCACAGATACGCAGTATTTT. Protein: CASSVAGITDTQYF. V and J are TRBV9 and TRBJ2-3, with a tentative D call TRBD2 (5 bases). Germline V gives CDR1 SGDLS, CDR2 YYNGEE. This CDR3 is 14 amino acids long. The V end was cut by 0 bases, the J end by 2 bases, with 7 bases between.

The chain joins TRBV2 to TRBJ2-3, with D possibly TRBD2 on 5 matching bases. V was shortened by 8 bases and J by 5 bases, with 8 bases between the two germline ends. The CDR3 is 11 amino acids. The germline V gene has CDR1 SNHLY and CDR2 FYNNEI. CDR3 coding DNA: TGTGCCAGCCTACGGGGAGATACGCAGTATTTT. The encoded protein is CASLRGDTQYF.

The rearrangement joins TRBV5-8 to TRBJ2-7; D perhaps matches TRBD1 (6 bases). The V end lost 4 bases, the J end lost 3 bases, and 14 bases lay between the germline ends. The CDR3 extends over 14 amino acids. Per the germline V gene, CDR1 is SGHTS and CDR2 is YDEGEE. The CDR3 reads CASSPDSYHYEQYF. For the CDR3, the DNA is TGTGCCAGCAGCCCGGACAGTTACCACTACGAGCAGTACTTC.